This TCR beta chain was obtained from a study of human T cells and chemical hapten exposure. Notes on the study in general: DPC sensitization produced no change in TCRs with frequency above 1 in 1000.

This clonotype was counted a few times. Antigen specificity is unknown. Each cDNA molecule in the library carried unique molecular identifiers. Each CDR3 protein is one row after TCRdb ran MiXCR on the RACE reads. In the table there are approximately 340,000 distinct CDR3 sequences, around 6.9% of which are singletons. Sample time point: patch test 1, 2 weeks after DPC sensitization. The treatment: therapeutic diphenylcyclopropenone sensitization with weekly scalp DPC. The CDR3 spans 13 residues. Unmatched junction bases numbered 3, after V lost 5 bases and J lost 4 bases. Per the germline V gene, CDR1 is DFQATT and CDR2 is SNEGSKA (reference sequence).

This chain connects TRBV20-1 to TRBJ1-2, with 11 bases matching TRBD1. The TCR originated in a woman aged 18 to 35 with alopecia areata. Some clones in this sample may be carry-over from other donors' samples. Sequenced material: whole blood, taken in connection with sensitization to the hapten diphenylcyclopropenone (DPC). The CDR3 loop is CSAGDRGGYGYTF. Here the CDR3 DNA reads TGCAGTGCTGGGGACAGGGGGGGCTATGGCTACACCTTC.